This T cell receptor beta chain was recovered during a study of T cell clonality in common variable immunodeficiency. Between the trimmed V and J ends, which lost 1 base and 5 bases, there was a span of 12 bases. CDR1 and CDR2 from the germline V gene are DFQATT and SNEGSKA (reference sequence). The CDR3 consists of 13 residues. In its sample, this clone was seen many times. Its antigen is still unknown. Sequencing ends 3 residues short of the CDR3 end; the germline J gene provides the rest. Study-wide results and caveats: Common variable immunodeficiency TCR beta sequences reportedly had fewer deletions and N-nucleotide insertions. TCRbeta clonality was increased in CVID versus healthy controls.

Donors gave roughly 5 to 9 ml heparinized peripheral whole blood. The assay was immunoSEQ multiplex PCR, and TCRdb's table has in-frame clones only and misses some. The sample holds 35,000 to 50,000 clones, and no clone turns up only once. The TCR sequence derives from a person aged 18 to 75 in good health. The V call is TRBV20-1, the J call TRBJ2-7; D is possibly TRBD2 (6 bases). Material for sequencing was peripheral blood mononuclear cells. Here the CDR3 reads CSARVAGLNEQYF. The sequenced part of the CDR3 DNA is TGCAGTGCTAGAGTTGCGGGACTCAACGAG.